These T cell receptor beta chains were read from a single sample in a study of cytomegalovirus exposure and HLA in healthy donors. Clones were sequenced by immunoSEQ multiplex PCR, and TCRdb holds only the in-frame ones, with some missing. Of about 140,000 clones in the sample, about three quarters were seen once. Sequencing was carried out using PBMCs. The receptors were sampled from a man aged 40-50 years in good health and CMV-seropositive. The CDR3 runs from the conserved cysteine through the conserved F or W. A D gene is named only where the DNA matches it firmly. Some rows have no size entry. The others give once, few or many, or a class for an expanded clone.

d_gene	abundance	v_gene	j_gene	CDR3aa	CDR3nt
TRBD2	-	TRBV4-1	TRBJ2-1	CASSQDPSGSLWSSYNEQFF	TGCGCCAGCAGCCAAGATCCTAGCGGGAGTTTGTGGAGCTCCTACAATGAGCAGTTCTTC
TRBD1	-	TRBV27	TRBJ2-1	CASSWGQASYNEQFF	TGTGCCAGCAGTTGGGGACAGGCGTCCTACAATGAGCAGTTCTTC
TRBD2	-	TRBV19	TRBJ2-1	CASSRLAGGFNEQFF	TGTGCCAGTAGTAGACTAGCGGGAGGGTTCAATGAGCAGTTCTTC
-	-	TRBV12-1	TRBJ2-7	CASSLPRLEQYF	TGTGCCAGCAGCTTACCCCGACTAGAGCAGTACTTC
TRBD2	-	TRBV30	TRBJ2-7	CAWSVRRTSGRYEQYF	TGTGCCTGGAGTGTACGTAGGACTAGCGGGAGATACGAGCAGTACTTC
-	-	TRBV5-1	TRBJ2-5	CASRILGVETQYF	TGCGCCAGCCGGATCTTAGGAGTAGAGACCCAGTACTTC
-	-	TRBV4-3	TRBJ1-1	CASSQDRTTLIAFF	TGCGCCAGCAGCCAAGATAGGACTACCCTGATAGCTTTCTTT
TRBD1	-	TRBV7-2	TRBJ2-5	CASSLGQGGTQYF	TGTGCCAGCAGCCTCGGACAGGGGGGGACCCAGTACTTC
TRBD1	-	TRBV5-1	TRBJ2-1	CASSPGQGAYNEQFF	TGCGCCAGCAGCCCGGGACAGGGGGCCTACAATGAGCAGTTCTTC
TRBD1	-	TRBV6-5	TRBJ1-4	CASTRTGNEKLFF	TGTGCCAGCACAAGGACAGGAAATGAAAAACTGTTTTTT
-	few	TRBV11-2	TRBJ2-7	CASSLGTEYEQYF	TGTGCCAGCAGCTTAGGGACAGAATACGAGCAGTACTTC
-	-	TRBV6-5	TRBJ2-1	CASSSGEDYNEQFF	TGTGCCAGCAGTTCTGGGGAGGACTACAATGAGCAGTTCTTC
TRBD1	-	TRBV27	TRBJ2-6	CASTGQLHSGANVLTF	TGTGCCAGCACGGGACAGCTACACTCTGGGGCCAACGTCCTGACTTTC
-	-	TRBV29-1	TRBJ2-7	CSVHLAARSNYEQYF	TGCAGCGTTCACCTGGCGGCGAGATCTAACTACGAGCAGTACTTC
TRBD1	-	TRBV7-8	TRBJ1-1	CASSSYQTGTEAFF	TGTGCCAGCAGCTCCTATCAGACAGGGACTGAAGCTTTCTTT
-	few	TRBV25-1	TRBJ2-1	CASEVRVYEQFF	TGTGCCAGCGAAGTCAGGGTATATGAGCAGTTCTTC
TRBD1	-	TRBV9	TRBJ2-7	CASSVGPNPGQRSYEQYF	TGTGCCAGCAGCGTAGGGCCTAATCCGGGACAGAGGTCCTACGAGCAGTACTTC
TRBD2	-	TRBV25-1	TRBJ2-7	CASSGLAASYEQYF	TGTGCCAGCAGTGGACTAGCGGCATCCTACGAGCAGTACTTC
-	-	TRBV29-1	TRBJ1-2	CSGGDRFPAYGYTF	TGCAGCGGTGGAGACAGATTCCCTGCCTATGGCTACACCTTC
-	-	TRBV5-1	TRBJ1-1	CASSLAYGNTEAFF	TGCGCCAGCAGCTTGGCATACGGGAACACTGAAGCTTTCTTT
TRBD2	-	TRBV5-8	TRBJ2-1	CASSLGTNYNEQFF	TGTGCCAGCAGCTTAGGGACTAACTACAATGAGCAGTTCTTC
TRBD1	-	TRBV19	TRBJ1-6	CASHLGTGDFYNSPLHF	TGTGCCAGTCACCTCGGGACAGGGGATTTCTATAATTCACCCCTCCACTTT
TRBD1	-	TRBV4-2	TRBJ1-2	CASSHPGAGGTYGYTF	TGTGCCAGCAGCCACCCGGGGGCAGGGGGTACCTATGGCTACACCTTC
TRBD2	-	TRBV10-2	TRBJ2-7	CASSLGAGGSPYEQYF	TGCGCCAGCTCGCTGGGGGCGGGGGGCTCCCCCTACGAGCAGTACTTC
-	-	TRBV7-8	TRBJ2-7	CASSFRAIPYEQYF	TGTGCCAGCAGCTTCAGGGCGATCCCCTACGAGCAGTACTTC
TRBD1	few	TRBV5-4	TRBJ1-1	CASSWGQGGRSGTEAFF	TGTGCCAGCAGCTGGGGACAGGGAGGCAGGTCCGGCACTGAAGCTTTCTTT
-	-	TRBV6-1	TRBJ1-1	CASSEGTFNTEAFF	TGTGCCAGCAGTGAAGGGACATTTAACACTGAAGCTTTCTTT
-	-	TRBV15	TRBJ2-2	CATSRDLGLTGELFF	TGTGCCACCAGCAGAGATCTCGGGTTAACGGGGGAGCTGTTTTTT
-	-	TRBV7-9	TRBJ2-4	CASSRTGSKNIQYF	TGTGCCAGCAGCCGTACAGGGTCCAAAAACATTCAGTACTTC
-	-	TRBV18	TRBJ2-5	CASSPPEVRETQYF	TGTGCCAGCTCACCACCCGAGGTACGGGAGACCCAGTACTTC
-	few	TRBV27	TRBJ2-6	CASHPAGLPGANVLTF	TGTGCCAGCCACCCGGCAGGGCTCCCTGGGGCCAACGTCCTGACTTTC
TRBD2	-	TRBV9	TRBJ2-5	CASSVDGLAGVIETQYF	TGTGCCAGCAGCGTAGACGGACTAGCGGGAGTAATCGAGACCCAGTACTTC
-	-	TRBV7-9	TRBJ1-2	CASSLGAGVYGYTF	TGTGCCAGCAGCTTGGGGGCAGGGGTTTATGGCTACACCTTC
TRBD2	-	TRBV7-9	TRBJ2-7	CASSLDSSGSYEQYF	TGTGCCAGCAGCTTAGATTCCAGCGGGAGCTACGAGCAGTACTTC
TRBD2	-	TRBV2	TRBJ2-2	CASSEGGTSGYANTGELFF	TGTGCCAGCAGTGAAGGGGGGACTAGCGGATACGCGAACACCGGGGAGCTGTTTTTT
-	few	TRBV6-1	TRBJ1-6	CASSEAVAPYRDNSPLHF	TGTGCCAGCAGTGAGGCTGTGGCTCCGTACAGGGACAATTCACCCCTCCACTTT
TRBD2	once	TRBV23-1	TRBJ2-2	CASSLGGTAQPSGTGELFF	TGCGCCAGCAGTTTGGGGGGGACCGCTCAACCTTCTGGTACCGGGGAGCTGTTTTTT
-	-	TRBV27	TRBJ2-1	CASSWQGARNEQFF	TGTGCCAGCAGTTGGCAAGGGGCGAGAAATGAGCAGTTCTTC
TRBD1	-	TRBV28	TRBJ1-1	CASSPGTGRSTEAFF	TGTGCCAGCAGCCCCGGGACAGGGAGGAGCACTGAAGCTTTCTTT
-	-	TRBV5-6	TRBJ2-7	CASSPRDRTAGANRREQYF	TGTGCCAGCAGCCCGAGGGACAGGACCGCGGGAGCGAACAGACGCGAGCAGTACTTC
TRBD1	-	TRBV6-5	TRBJ2-1	CASSTGTVKSNEQFF	TGTGCCAGCAGCACCGGGACAGTCAAAAGTAATGAGCAGTTCTTC
-	-	TRBV6-6	TRBJ2-2	CASQITGELFF	TGTGCCAGCCAGATCACCGGGGAGCTGTTTTTT
-	-	TRBV28	TRBJ1-5	CASTNSGGWDQPQHF	TGTGCCAGCACCAATAGCGGGGGATGGGATCAGCCCCAGCATTTT
-	-	TRBV19	TRBJ1-5	CASSSRQRDQPQHF	TGTGCCAGTAGTTCAAGACAGCGAGATCAGCCCCAGCATTTT
TRBD1	-	TRBV7-2	TRBJ1-2	CASSRDREEGGYTF	TGTGCCAGCAGCCGGGACAGGGAGGAGGGTGGCTACACCTTC
TRBD1	-	TRBV6-1	TRBJ1-5	CASSAQGGGNQPQHF	TGTGCCAGCAGTGCACAGGGGGGTGGCAATCAGCCCCAGCATTTT
-	few	TRBV23-1	TRBJ2-7	CASRRQSSSYEQYF	TGCGCCAGCAGGCGACAGAGTTCATCCTACGAGCAGTACTTC
TRBD1	-	TRBV2	TRBJ2-5	CASTSGTGGWETQYF	TGTGCCAGCACCTCCGGGACAGGGGGCTGGGAGACCCAGTACTTC
-	-	TRBV5-6	TRBJ1-4	CASRRRGTNEKLFF	TGTGCCAGCAGGAGGCGAGGGACTAATGAAAAACTGTTTTTT
TRBD2	-	TRBV30	TRBJ2-1	CAWSAPGTSGREQFF	TGTGCCTGGAGCGCCCCCGGGACTAGCGGGAGGGAGCAGTTCTTC
TRBD2	-	TRBV5-1	TRBJ2-5	CASSWPGAGLQETQYF	TGCGCCAGCAGCTGGCCCGGAGCGGGGCTACAAGAGACCCAGTACTTC
-	-	TRBV30	TRBJ2-1	CAFYSNRARDEQFF	TGTGCCTTTTATAGTAACAGGGCCAGGGATGAGCAGTTCTTC
-	once	TRBV5-6	TRBJ1-2	CASSSQGYGYTF	TGTGCCAGCAGCTCGCAGGGTTATGGCTACACCTTC